The clone carrying this TCR beta chain was counted a few times. Its specificity is not known. The CDR3 totals 13 residues. The ends lost 7 bases at V and 7 bases at J; junction bases unmatched: 6. Germline CDR1 ENHRY, CDR2 SYGVKD. There were healthy Caucasian individuals from Russia, aged about 6 to 95, serving as donors. Approximately 10 milliliters was the volume of peripheral blood drawn from each donor. A second roughly 6 to 12 cycle PCR used barcoded and J-beta primers. TCRdb re-called the 5' RACE reads with MiXCR, one entry per CDR3 protein. This sample has approximately 1,700,000 distinct CDR3 sequences; about 39% occur once, and the top ten carry 20% to 25%. These data belong to a study of blood T cells in healthy people across ages. Overall study findings and caveats: Fewer expanded clones and more diversity marked long-lived versus aged donors. Those diversity estimates obtained from one million T cells were thought to be underestimates.

This receptor was taken from a human donor in good health. Sequencing was performed on blood. The chain joins TRBV10-3 to TRBJ1-5; TRBD1 agrees at 8 bases. The CDR3 is CAINPDREQPQHF. Written as DNA, the CDR3 is TGTGCCATCAATCCGGACAGGGAACAGCCCCAGCATTTT.